The 2 T cell receptor beta chains below were found in one sample sequenced in a study of T-cell memory formation after mild COVID-19. TCRdb re-called the 5' RACE reads through MiXCR, storing one row per CDR3 protein. The repertoire has a few hundred thousand distinct CDR3 sequences, 15% to 20% of them found once; the top ten carry around 21%. Sequencing used PBMCs or a T cell subset sorted from them (not recorded which). These receptors came from a young man who had mild COVID-19 (a few samples of this study predate the infection). Cell type and time point are not known.

The gene calls are TRBV27 and TRBJ1-2; D may be TRBD1 (5 bases). Trimming removed 2 bases from V and 3 bases from J, with 16 bases in between. Germline CDR1 MNHEY, CDR2 SMNVEV (reference sequence). The CDR3 is 16 residues long. CDR3 in DNA: TGTGCCAGCAGTTTACTGGGACCGACCCGATACTATGGCTACACCTTC. This codes for CASSLLGPTRYYGYTF.

The genes are TRBV5-6 and TRBJ2-7; D unresolved. V was shortened by 4 bases and J by 6 bases, with 14 bases between the two germline ends. In germline, CDR1 is SGHDT, CDR2 YYEEEE. The CDR3 totals 13 residues. The CDR3 is CASSLSILGEQYV. Here the CDR3 DNA reads TGTGCCAGCAGCCTGAGTATCCTCGGCGAGCAGTACGTC.